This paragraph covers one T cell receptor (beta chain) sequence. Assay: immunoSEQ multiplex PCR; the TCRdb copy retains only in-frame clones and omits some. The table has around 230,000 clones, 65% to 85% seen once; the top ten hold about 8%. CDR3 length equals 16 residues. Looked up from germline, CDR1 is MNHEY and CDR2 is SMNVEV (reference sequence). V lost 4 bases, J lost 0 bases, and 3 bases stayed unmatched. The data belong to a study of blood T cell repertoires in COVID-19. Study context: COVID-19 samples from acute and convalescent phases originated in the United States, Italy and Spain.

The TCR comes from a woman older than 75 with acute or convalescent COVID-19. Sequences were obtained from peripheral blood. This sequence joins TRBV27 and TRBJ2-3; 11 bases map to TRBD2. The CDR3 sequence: CASSYGTSGSTDTQYF. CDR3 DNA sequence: TGTGCCAGCAGTTATGGGACTAGCGGCAGCACAGATACGCAGTATTTT.